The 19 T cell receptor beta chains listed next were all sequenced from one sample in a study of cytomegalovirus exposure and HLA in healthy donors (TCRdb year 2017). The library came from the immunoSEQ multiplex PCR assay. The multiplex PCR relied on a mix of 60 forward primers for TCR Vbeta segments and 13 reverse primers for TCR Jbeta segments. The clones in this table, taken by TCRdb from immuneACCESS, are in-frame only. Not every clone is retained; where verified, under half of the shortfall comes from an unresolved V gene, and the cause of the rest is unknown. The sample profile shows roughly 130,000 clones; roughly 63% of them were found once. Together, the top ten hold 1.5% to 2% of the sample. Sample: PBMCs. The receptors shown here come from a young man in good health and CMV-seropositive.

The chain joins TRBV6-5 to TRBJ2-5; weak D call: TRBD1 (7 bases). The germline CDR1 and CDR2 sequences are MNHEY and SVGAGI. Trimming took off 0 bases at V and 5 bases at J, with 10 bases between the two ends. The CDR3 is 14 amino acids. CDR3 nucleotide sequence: TGTGCCAGCAGTTACTCTGGAGGGGGCGAGACCCAGTACTTC. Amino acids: CASSYSGGGETQYF.

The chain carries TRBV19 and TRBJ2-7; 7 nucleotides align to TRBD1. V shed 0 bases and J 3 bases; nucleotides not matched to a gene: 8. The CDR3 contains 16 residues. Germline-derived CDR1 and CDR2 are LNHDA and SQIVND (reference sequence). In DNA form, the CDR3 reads TGTGCCAGTAGTATAGATCTGGAGGCAGGGGGCTACGAGCAGTACTTC. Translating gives CASSIDLEAGGYEQYF. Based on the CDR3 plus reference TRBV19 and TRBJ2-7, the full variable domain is DGGITQSPKYLFRKEGQNVTLSCEQNLNHDAMYWYRQDPGQGLRLIYYSQIVNDFQKGDIAEGYSVSREKKESFPLTVTSAQKNPTAFYLCASSIDLEAGGYEQYFGPGTRLTVT.

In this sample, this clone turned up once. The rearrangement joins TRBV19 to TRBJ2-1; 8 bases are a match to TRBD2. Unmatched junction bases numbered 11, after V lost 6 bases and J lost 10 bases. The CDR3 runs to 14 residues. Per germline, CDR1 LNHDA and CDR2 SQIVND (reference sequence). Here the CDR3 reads CASRGERETLEQFF. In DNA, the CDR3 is TGTGCCAGTAGGGGAGAGCGGGAGACCCTCGAGCAGTTCTTC.

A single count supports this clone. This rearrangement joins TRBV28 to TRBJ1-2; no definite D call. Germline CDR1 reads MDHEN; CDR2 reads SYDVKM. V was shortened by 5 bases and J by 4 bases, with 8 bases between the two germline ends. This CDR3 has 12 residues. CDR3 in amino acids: CASSATVYGYTF. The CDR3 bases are TGTGCCAGCAGTGCCACAGTCTATGGCTACACCTTC.

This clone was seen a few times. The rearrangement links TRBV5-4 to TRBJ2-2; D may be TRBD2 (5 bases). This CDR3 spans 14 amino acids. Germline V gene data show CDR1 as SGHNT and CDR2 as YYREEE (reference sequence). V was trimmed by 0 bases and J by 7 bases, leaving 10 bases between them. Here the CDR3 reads CASSLAGVIGELFF. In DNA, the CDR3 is TGTGCCAGCAGCTTGGCCGGGGTTATCGGGGAGCTGTTTTTT.

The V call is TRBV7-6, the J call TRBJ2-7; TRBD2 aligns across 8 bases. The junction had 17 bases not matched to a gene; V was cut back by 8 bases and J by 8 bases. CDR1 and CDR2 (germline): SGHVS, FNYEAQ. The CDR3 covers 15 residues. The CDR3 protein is CASASSIAGITQQYF. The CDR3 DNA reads TGTGCCAGCGCTTCGTCCATAGCGGGGATTACGCAGCAGTACTTC.

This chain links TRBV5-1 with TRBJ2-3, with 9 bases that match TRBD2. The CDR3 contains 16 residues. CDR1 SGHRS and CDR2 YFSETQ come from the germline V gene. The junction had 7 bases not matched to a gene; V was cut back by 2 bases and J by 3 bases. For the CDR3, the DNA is TGCGCCAGCAGCTTAGGGACTAGCACGGGGACAGATACGCAGTATTTT. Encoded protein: CASSLGTSTGTDTQYF.

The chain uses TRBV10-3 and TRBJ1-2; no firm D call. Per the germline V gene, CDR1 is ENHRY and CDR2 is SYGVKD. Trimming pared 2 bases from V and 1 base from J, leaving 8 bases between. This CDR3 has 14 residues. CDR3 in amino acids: CAISETDNNYGYTF. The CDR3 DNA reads TGTGCCATCAGTGAGACAGATAATAACTATGGCTACACCTTC.

This chain's CDR3 is CASSPRRDLRGTDTQYF. The CDR3 DNA reads as TGTGCCAGCTCACCACGTCGGGACTTACGCGGCACAGATACGCAGTATTTT. The genes are TRBV18 and TRBJ2-3, with D possibly matching TRBD2 (6 bases). The V end was cut by 1 base, the J end by 1 base, with 15 bases between. Germline V gene data show CDR1 as KGHSH and CDR2 as LQKENI. The CDR3 is made up of 17 amino acids.

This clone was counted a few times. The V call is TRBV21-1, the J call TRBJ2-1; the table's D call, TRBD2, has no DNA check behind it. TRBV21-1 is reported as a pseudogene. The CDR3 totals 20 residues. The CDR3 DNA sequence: TGTGCCAGCAGCAAAGGAACCCCTAGCCCCTCTTCCCAATCCTACAATGAGCAGTTCTTC. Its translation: CASSKGTPSPSSQSYNEQFF.

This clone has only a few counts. CDR3 protein: CATKTSGRQETQYF. The CDR3 DNA sequence: TGTGCCACCAAGACTAGCGGGAGGCAAGAGACCCAGTACTTC. The gene calls are TRBV15 and TRBJ2-5; 13 nucleotides agree with TRBD2. Unmatched junction bases numbered 1, after V lost 7 bases and J lost 2 bases. Germline V gene lookup returns CDR1 LNHNV and CDR2 YYDKDF (reference sequence). The length of the CDR3 is 14 residues. Supplemented by reference TRBV15 and TRBJ2-5, the full variable domain reads DAMVIQNPRYQVTQFGKPVTLSCSQTLNHNVMYWYQQKSSQAPKLLFHYYDKDFNNEADTPDNFQSRRPNTSFCFLDIRSPGLGDTAMYLCATKTSGRQETQYFGPGTRLLVL.

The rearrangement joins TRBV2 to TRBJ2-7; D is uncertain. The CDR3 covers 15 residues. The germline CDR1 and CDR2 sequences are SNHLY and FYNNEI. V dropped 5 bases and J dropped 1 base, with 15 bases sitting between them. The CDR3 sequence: CASSNEQIVSYEQYF. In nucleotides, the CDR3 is TGTGCCAGCAGTAACGAACAGATAGTATCCTACGAGCAGTACTTC.

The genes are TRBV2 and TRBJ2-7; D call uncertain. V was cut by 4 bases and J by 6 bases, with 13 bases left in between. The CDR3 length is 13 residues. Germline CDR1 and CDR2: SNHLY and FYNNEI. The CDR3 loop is CASSGYTLAEQYF. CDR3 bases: TGTGCCAGCAGTGGATACACCTTAGCCGAGCAGTACTTC.

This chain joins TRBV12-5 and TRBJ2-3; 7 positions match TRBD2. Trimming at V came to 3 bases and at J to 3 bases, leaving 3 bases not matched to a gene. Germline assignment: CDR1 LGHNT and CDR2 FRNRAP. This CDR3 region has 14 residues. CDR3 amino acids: CASGLASGTDTQYF. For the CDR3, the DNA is TGTGCTAGTGGTTTAGCTAGCGGAACAGATACGCAGTATTTT.

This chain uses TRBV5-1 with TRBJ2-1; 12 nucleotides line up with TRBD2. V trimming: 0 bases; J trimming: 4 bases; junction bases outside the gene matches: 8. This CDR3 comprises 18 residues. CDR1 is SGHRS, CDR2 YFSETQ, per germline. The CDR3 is CASSLGVLAGGFYNEQFF. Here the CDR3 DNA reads TGCGCCAGCAGCTTGGGTGTACTAGCGGGAGGATTTTACAATGAGCAGTTCTTC. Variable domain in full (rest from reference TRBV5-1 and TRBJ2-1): KAGVTQTPRYLIKTRGQQVTLSCSPISGHRSVSWYQQTPGQGLQFLFEYFSETQRNKGNFPGRFSGRQFSNSRSEMNVSTLELGDSALYLCASSLGVLAGGFYNEQFFGPGTRLTVL.

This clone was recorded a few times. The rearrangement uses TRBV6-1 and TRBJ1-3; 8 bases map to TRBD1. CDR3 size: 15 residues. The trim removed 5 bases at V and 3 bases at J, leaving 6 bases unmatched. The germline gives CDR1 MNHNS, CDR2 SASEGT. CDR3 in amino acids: CASSWDGTGGNTIYF. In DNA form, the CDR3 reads TGTGCCAGCAGTTGGGATGGGACAGGTGGAAACACCATATATTTT.

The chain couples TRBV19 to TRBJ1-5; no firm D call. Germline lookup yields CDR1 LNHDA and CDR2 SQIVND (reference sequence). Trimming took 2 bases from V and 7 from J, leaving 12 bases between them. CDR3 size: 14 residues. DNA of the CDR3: TGTGCCAGTAGTATAAAGAGGGAAGGACAGCCCCAGCATTTT. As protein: CASSIKREGQPQHF.

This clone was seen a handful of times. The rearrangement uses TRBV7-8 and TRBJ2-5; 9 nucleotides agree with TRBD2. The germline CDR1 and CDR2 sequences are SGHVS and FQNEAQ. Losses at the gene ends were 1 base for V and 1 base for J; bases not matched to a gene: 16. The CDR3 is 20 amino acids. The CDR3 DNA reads TGTGCCAGCAGCTTAGACTTGTTATTGCGGGAGGGCCTCTTCCAAGAGACCCAGTACTTC. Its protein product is CASSLDLLLREGLFQETQYF.

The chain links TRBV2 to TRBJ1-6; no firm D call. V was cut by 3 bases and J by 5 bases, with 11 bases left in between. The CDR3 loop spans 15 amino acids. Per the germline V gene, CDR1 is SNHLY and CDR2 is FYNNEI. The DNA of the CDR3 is TGTGCCAGCAGTGATCCGAGGATGGATAATTCACCCCTCCACTTT. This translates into CASSDPRMDNSPLHF.